Each of the 6 T cell receptor beta chains below was sequenced from the same sample in a study of blood T cell repertoires in COVID-19 (dated by TCRdb to 2020 to 2021). Library construction relied on the immunoSEQ multiplex PCR assay. The immuneACCESS repertoire file appears here via TCRdb, limited to in-frame rearrangements. These files lack a portion of the clones; in checked studies, under half of the deficit traces to unresolved V genes, and the cause of the others is not known. This sample is represented by 150,000 or so clones; roughly four fifths of them were singletons. The ten largest clones represent under 2% of the sample. What was sequenced was peripheral blood. These receptor sequences come from a man older than 75 with acute or convalescent COVID-19.

The V and J genes are TRBV5-1 and TRBJ2-5, with no clear D. The germline gives CDR1 SGHRS, CDR2 YFSETQ. The CDR3 length is 12 residues. The V gene lost 2 bases and the J gene lost 0 bases, with 2 bases spanning the gap. The CDR3, as DNA: TGCGCCAGCAGCTTCAACCAAGAGACCCAGTACTTC. This gives the protein CASSFNQETQYF.

The chain employs TRBV4-3 and TRBJ2-6; a weak D match, TRBD2 (6 bases). The ends were cut back, 1 base at V and 1 base at J, with 8 bases in the middle. The CDR3 extends over 16 amino acids. CDR1 and CDR2 (germline): LGHNA, YSLEER. The CDR3 reads CASSQVAGSGANVLTF. Written as DNA, the CDR3 is TGCGCCAGCAGCCAAGTTGCGGGGTCTGGGGCCAACGTCCTGACTTTC.

As regards this clone: This sample also contains other DNA sequences that code for the same CDR3. The genes are TRBV5-6 and TRBJ2-2, with D uncertain. The CDR3 is 14 amino acids. Per germline, CDR1 SGHDT and CDR2 YYEEEE. Trimming took 1 base from V and 2 from J, leaving 6 bases between them. DNA for the CDR3: TGTGCCAGCAGCTTGTCCCTTAACACCGGGGAGCTGTTTTTT. Translation: CASSLSLNTGELFF. Filled out from reference TRBV5-6 and TRBJ2-2, the complete variable domain reads DAGVTQSPTHLIKTRGQQVTLRCSPKSGHDTVSWYQQALGQGPQFIFQYYEEEERQRGNFPDRFSGHQFPNYSSELNVNALLLGDSALYLCASSLSLNTGELFFGEGSRLTVL.

This clone was counted a few times. The chain combines TRBV18 with TRBJ1-4; 10 bases fit TRBD1. Germline CDR1 reads KGHSH; CDR2 reads LQKENI. V trimming: 0 bases; J trimming: 8 bases; junction bases outside the gene matches: 0. The CDR3 is 14 residues long. This chain's CDR3 is CASSPPGQGEKLFF. DNA of the CDR3: TGTGCCAGCTCACCACCGGGACAGGGGGAAAAACTGTTTTTT.

This clone has more than one count but fewer than ten. The rearrangement uses TRBV19 and TRBJ2-2, with TRBD2 matching 8 bases. The CDR3 has 13 amino acids. The V and J ends lost 8 bases and 5 bases, in that order; junction bases with no gene match: 4. The germline V gene has CDR1 LNHDA and CDR2 SQIVND (reference sequence). The CDR3 loop is CASDRGGTGELFF. DNA of the CDR3: TGTGCCAGTGACCGGGGGGGGACCGGGGAGCTGTTTTTT.

This chain uses TRBV6-5 with TRBJ2-2; 8 bases are shared with TRBD2. CDR1 and CDR2 from the germline V gene are MNHEY and SVGAGI. V lost 7 bases and J lost 4; bases outside the gene matches: 5. The CDR3 spans 14 residues. CDR3 loop: CASKPGLVTGELFF. For the CDR3, the DNA is TGTGCCAGCAAACCGGGACTAGTCACCGGGGAGCTGTTTTTT.